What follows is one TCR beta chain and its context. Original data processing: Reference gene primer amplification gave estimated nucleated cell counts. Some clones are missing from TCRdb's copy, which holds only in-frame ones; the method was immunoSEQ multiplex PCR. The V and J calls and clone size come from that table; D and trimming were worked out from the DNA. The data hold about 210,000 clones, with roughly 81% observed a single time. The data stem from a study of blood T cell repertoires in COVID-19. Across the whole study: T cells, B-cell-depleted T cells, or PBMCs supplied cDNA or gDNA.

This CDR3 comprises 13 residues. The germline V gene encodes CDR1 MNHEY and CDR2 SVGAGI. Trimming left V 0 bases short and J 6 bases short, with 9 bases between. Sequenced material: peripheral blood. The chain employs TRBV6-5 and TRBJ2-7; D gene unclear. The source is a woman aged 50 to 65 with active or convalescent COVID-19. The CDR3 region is CASSYSSWAEQYF. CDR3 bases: TGTGCCAGCAGTTACTCGAGCTGGGCCGAGCAGTACTTC.